This is a list of T cell receptor beta chains from one sample in a study of shared clonotypes between healthy human individuals. Assay: immunoSEQ multiplex PCR; the TCRdb copy retains only in-frame clones and omits some. This sample yields about 2.1 million clones, of which 85% to 95% are seen a single time; less than 2% belongs to the top ten. Sequenced material: naive CD8+ T cells from PBMCs. All receptors come from a man aged 18 to 29 in good health. Some clones in this sample may be carry-over from other donors' samples. Each CDR3 is given with its conserved first and last residue. The order of the fields is CDR3 protein, CDR3 DNA, V gene, CDR3 length, D gene, J gene, clone size. A D gene is named only where the DNA matches it firmly. Clone size is given for some rows only: seen once, a few or many times, or a class if the clone is expanded.

cdr3_aa: CASSVLRESTDTQYF
cdr3_nt: TGTGCCAGCAGCGTCCTCCGGGAGTCCACAGATACGCAGTATTTT
v_call: TRBV9
cdr3_length: 15
d_call: NA
j_call: TRBJ2-3
clone_size: NA

cdr3_aa: CASSYSLDANYGYTF
cdr3_nt: TGTGCCAGCAGTTACTCCTTGGATGCTAACTATGGCTACACCTTC
v_call: TRBV6-5
cdr3_length: 15
d_call: NA
j_call: TRBJ1-2
clone_size: NA

cdr3_aa: CASSSPLGAFF
cdr3_nt: TGTGCCAGCAGTTCCCCTCTTGGAGCTTTCTTT
v_call: TRBV27
cdr3_length: 11
d_call: NA
j_call: TRBJ1-1
clone_size: few

cdr3_aa: CASSYLTGYTEAFF
cdr3_nt: TGTGCCAGCAGTTACCTGACAGGCTACACTGAAGCTTTCTTT
v_call: TRBV6-5
cdr3_length: 14
d_call: NA
j_call: TRBJ1-1
clone_size: NA

cdr3_aa: CASSLARLAGVYEQYF
cdr3_nt: TGCGCCAGCAGCTTGGCCCGCTTAGCGGGAGTGTACGAGCAGTACTTC
v_call: TRBV5-1
cdr3_length: 16
d_call: TRBD2
j_call: TRBJ2-7
clone_size: NA

cdr3_aa: CASSIRLAATDTQYF
cdr3_nt: TGTGCCAGTAGTATACGGCTAGCGGCCACAGATACGCAGTATTTT
v_call: TRBV19
cdr3_length: 15
d_call: TRBD2
j_call: TRBJ2-3
clone_size: NA

cdr3_aa: CAWSAGTEGNQPQHF
cdr3_nt: TGTGCCTGGAGTGCTGGGACAGAAGGCAATCAGCCCCAGCATTTT
v_call: TRBV30
cdr3_length: 15
d_call: TRBD1
j_call: TRBJ1-5
clone_size: NA

cdr3_aa: CASRDWSSYNEQFF
cdr3_nt: TGTGCCAGCCGGGACTGGAGCTCCTACAATGAGCAGTTCTTC
v_call: TRBV7-2
cdr3_length: 14
d_call: NA
j_call: TRBJ2-1
clone_size: NA

cdr3_aa: CASSSSAGGPRDTQYF
cdr3_nt: TGTGCCAGCAGCTCCTCAGCGGGAGGGCCCAGGGATACGCAGTATTTT
v_call: TRBV7-9
cdr3_length: 16
d_call: TRBD2
j_call: TRBJ2-3
clone_size: NA

cdr3_aa: CSVTEIGEQFF
cdr3_nt: TGCAGCGTGACTGAGATCGGTGAGCAGTTCTTC
v_call: TRBV29-1
cdr3_length: 11
d_call: NA
j_call: TRBJ2-1
clone_size: NA

cdr3_aa: CASSSRDSHYEQYF
cdr3_nt: TGTGCCAGCAGCTCCCGGGACAGCCACTACGAGCAGTACTTC
v_call: TRBV7-9
cdr3_length: 14
d_call: TRBD1
j_call: TRBJ2-7
clone_size: NA

cdr3_aa: CASSFMGTVAFF
cdr3_nt: TGTGCCAGCAGCTTTATGGGGACAGTAGCTTTCTTT
v_call: TRBV5-6
cdr3_length: 12
d_call: TRBD1
j_call: TRBJ1-1
clone_size: NA

cdr3_aa: CASSRLAGGLNEQFF
cdr3_nt: TGCGCCAGCAGTCGACTAGCGGGAGGATTAAATGAGCAGTTCTTC
v_call: TRBV5-1
cdr3_length: 15
d_call: TRBD2
j_call: TRBJ2-1
clone_size: NA

cdr3_aa: CASSITGDLTEAFF
cdr3_nt: TGTGCCAGTAGTATCACAGGAGACCTCACTGAAGCTTTCTTT
v_call: TRBV19
cdr3_length: 14
d_call: NA
j_call: TRBJ1-1
clone_size: few

cdr3_aa: CASSEGTGVHEQYF
cdr3_nt: TGTGCCAGCTCAGAAGGGACAGGGGTACACGAGCAGTACTTC
v_call: TRBV19
cdr3_length: 14
d_call: TRBD1
j_call: TRBJ2-7
clone_size: NA

cdr3_aa: CASSLRGAKGGELFF
cdr3_nt: TGTGCCAGCAGCTTACGGGGGGCCAAAGGCGGGGAGCTGTTTTTT
v_call: TRBV7-9
cdr3_length: 15
d_call: NA
j_call: TRBJ2-2
clone_size: NA

cdr3_aa: CASSSSAPTPSSYNEQFF
cdr3_nt: TGTGCCAGCAGCTCCTCAGCCCCAACTCCTAGCTCCTACAATGAGCAGTTCTTC
v_call: TRBV7-9
cdr3_length: 18
d_call: NA
j_call: TRBJ2-1
clone_size: NA

cdr3_aa: CASSLGPGLGLDGNTIYF
cdr3_nt: TGTGCCAGCAGCTTAGGGCCAGGCTTGGGTCTAGATGGAAACACCATATATTTT
v_call: TRBV7-8
cdr3_length: 18
d_call: NA
j_call: TRBJ1-3
clone_size: NA

cdr3_aa: CASSDPHSGVPGELFF
cdr3_nt: TGTGCCAGCAGCGACCCTCATAGCGGGGTGCCCGGGGAGCTGTTTTTT
v_call: TRBV9
cdr3_length: 16
d_call: TRBD2
j_call: TRBJ2-2
clone_size: NA

cdr3_aa: CASSLAMGAVTTEAFF
cdr3_nt: TGCGCCAGCAGCTTGGCCATGGGGGCAGTAACCACTGAAGCTTTCTTT
v_call: TRBV5-1
cdr3_length: 16
d_call: NA
j_call: TRBJ1-1
clone_size: once

cdr3_aa: CASRADRGPEAFF
cdr3_nt: TGTGCCAGCAGGGCGGACAGGGGACCTGAAGCTTTCTTT
v_call: TRBV28
cdr3_length: 13
d_call: TRBD1
j_call: TRBJ1-1
clone_size: NA

cdr3_aa: CASSEAPMGEHEKLFF
cdr3_nt: TGTGCCAGCAGTGAAGCTCCGATGGGGGAACACGAAAAACTGTTTTTT
v_call: TRBV25-1
cdr3_length: 16
d_call: NA
j_call: TRBJ1-4
clone_size: NA

cdr3_aa: CASSKEDTEWTEAFF
cdr3_nt: TGTGCCAGCAGCAAAGAGGACACCGAGTGGACTGAAGCTTTCTTT
v_call: TRBV21-1
cdr3_length: 15
d_call: NA
j_call: TRBJ1-1
clone_size: once

cdr3_aa: CASSLSGTYSKPQHF
cdr3_nt: TGTGCCAGCAGCCTATCCGGGACGTACAGCAAGCCCCAGCATTTT
v_call: TRBV4-2
cdr3_length: 15
d_call: NA
j_call: TRBJ1-5
clone_size: NA

cdr3_aa: CASSSGAPEEKLFF
cdr3_nt: TGCGCCAGCAGCTCAGGGGCCCCGGAAGAAAAACTGTTTTTT
v_call: TRBV5-1
cdr3_length: 14
d_call: NA
j_call: TRBJ1-4
clone_size: NA

cdr3_aa: CASSQDVGLGYEQYF
cdr3_nt: TGTGCCAGCAGCCAAGACGTGGGGTTAGGGTACGAGCAGTACTTC
v_call: TRBV14
cdr3_length: 15
d_call: NA
j_call: TRBJ2-7
clone_size: NA

cdr3_aa: CASSYRDSARLKNTEAFF
cdr3_nt: TGTGCCAGCAGTTATCGAGACAGTGCCCGACTGAAGAACACTGAAGCTTTCTTT
v_call: TRBV6-8
cdr3_length: 18
d_call: NA
j_call: TRBJ1-1
clone_size: NA

cdr3_aa: CASSSLRDRGFHEQYF
cdr3_nt: TGTGCCAGCAGTTCGCTCCGGGACAGGGGCTTCCACGAGCAGTACTTC
v_call: TRBV27
cdr3_length: 16
d_call: TRBD1
j_call: TRBJ2-7
clone_size: NA

cdr3_aa: CASSPGTGGPPWEQYF
cdr3_nt: TGTGCCAGCAGCCCCGGGACAGGGGGCCCCCCTTGGGAGCAGTACTTC
v_call: TRBV11-3
cdr3_length: 16
d_call: TRBD1
j_call: TRBJ2-7
clone_size: NA

cdr3_aa: CASSEGLAGVFNEQFF
cdr3_nt: TGTGCCAGCAGCGAGGGACTAGCGGGAGTATTCAATGAGCAGTTCTTC
v_call: TRBV9
cdr3_length: 16
d_call: TRBD2
j_call: TRBJ2-1
clone_size: NA

cdr3_aa: CASSFWQEGRNEQFF
cdr3_nt: TGTGCCAGCAGTTTCTGGCAGGAAGGTAGGAATGAGCAGTTCTTC
v_call: TRBV27
cdr3_length: 15
d_call: NA
j_call: TRBJ2-1
clone_size: NA